One sample yielded the 26 T cell receptor beta chains listed below, sequenced in a study of PD-1 blockade in classical Hodgkin lymphoma. The table came from immunoSEQ multiplex PCR; TCRdb's copy has only in-frame clones and leaves some out. Of 50,000 or so clones in the sample, around 87% are singletons; the top ten hold around 14%. The time point here: cycle 4 day 1 (C4D1), after six to seven weeks of nivolumab. After autologous stem cell transplantation all patients relapsed, and prior brentuximab vedotin exposure differed between cohorts. Material: peripheral blood mononuclear cells (PBMCs), obtained before the fourth cycle of nivolumab. The receptors derive from a human donor with classical Hodgkin lymphoma.

The V call is TRBV6-1, the J call TRBJ2-7, with D perhaps given as TRBD1 or TRBD2 (5 bases each). This CDR3 is 16 amino acids long. CDR1 MNHNS and CDR2 SASEGT come from the germline V gene. The germline V and J ends were trimmed by 2 bases and 0 bases, with 14 bases remaining between them. CDR3 coding DNA: TGTGCCAGCAGTGAATATCGGGGCAGGGACTCCTACGAGCAGTACTTC. Residues: CASSEYRGRDSYEQYF.

The V call is TRBV18, the J call TRBJ1-5, with D unresolved. The CDR3 contains 14 residues. V shed 2 bases and J shed 0 bases, with 5 bases lying between them. In germline, CDR1 is KGHSH, CDR2 LQKENI. The CDR3 here is CASSPGDSNQPQHF. The DNA for the CDR3 is TGTGCCAGCTCACCAGGGGATAGCAATCAGCCCCAGCATTTT. Drawing the rest from reference TRBV18 and TRBJ1-5, the complete variable domain is NAGVMQNPRHLVRRRGQEARLRCSPMKGHSHVYWYRQLPEEGLKFMVYLQKENIIDESGMPKERFSAEFPKEGPSILRIQQVVRGDSAAYFCASSPGDSNQPQHFGDGTRLSIL.

This chain joins TRBV7-9 and TRBJ1-3; the D is unclear. In germline, CDR1 is SEHNR, CDR2 FQNEAQ (reference sequence). This CDR3 spans 18 amino acids. Trimming took 2 bases from V and 0 from J, leaving 17 bases between them. In DNA form, the CDR3 reads TGTGCCAGCAGCTTACTTCCCGCAGGATCAAGCTCTGGAAACACCATATATTTT. This gives the protein CASSLLPAGSSSGNTIYF.

This clone turned up a few times. V and J are TRBV11-3 and TRBJ2-7, with D unresolved. Germline V CDR1 and CDR2: SGHNT, YENEEA. V gave up 5 bases and J gave up 0 bases, with 2 bases separating them. The CDR3 length is 11 residues. The CDR3 loop reads CASSGSYEQYF. The CDR3 nucleotides read TGTGCCAGCAGCGGCTCCTACGAGCAGTACTTC.

V and J are TRBV5-1 and TRBJ2-7; D is undetermined. The CDR3 extends over 15 amino acids. V was cut by 0 bases and J by 2 bases, with 12 bases left in between. Germline CDR1 SGHRS, CDR2 YFSETQ. The DNA for the CDR3 is TGCGCCAGCAGCTTGGATAAGGGCATCACCTACGAGCAGTACTTC. As protein: CASSLDKGITYEQYF.

This chain joins TRBV2 and TRBJ1-1; D is unresolved. CDR1 is SNHLY, CDR2 FYNNEI, per germline. V lost 1 base and J 7 bases, leaving 4 bases between the germline ends. The CDR3 loop spans 11 amino acids. The CDR3 is CASSEGLEAFF. The CDR3 bases are TGTGCCAGCAGTGAAGGTCTTGAAGCTTTCTTT.

The chain combines TRBV6-1 with TRBJ2-4, with a tentative D call TRBD1 (5 bases). The germline V gene encodes CDR1 MNHNS and CDR2 SASEGT. The length of the CDR3 is 14 residues. The ends were cut back, 3 bases at V and 10 bases at J, with 16 bases in the middle. The CDR3 is CASSDWEDSWIQYF. As DNA, the CDR3 is TGTGCCAGCAGTGACTGGGAAGACAGTTGGATTCAGTACTTC.

For this clone: This CDR3 is also generated by other DNA sequences in the sample. The J gene is TRBJ2-1, the V gene TRBV6-5, with 8 positions matching TRBD2. The junction had 4 bases not matched to a gene; V was cut back by 6 bases and J by 0 bases. Germline loops: CDR1 MNHEY, CDR2 SVGAGI. CDR3 length: 15 residues. The CDR3 coding sequence is TGTGCCAGCAGCGCAAGCGGGAGCTCCTACAATGAGCAGTTCTTC. Its protein product is CASSASGSSYNEQFF.

The rearrangement uses TRBV10-3 and TRBJ1-5; TRBD1 aligns across 9 bases. CDR1 is ENHRY and CDR2 is SYGVKD in the germline V gene. V dropped 0 bases and J dropped 4; count of bases not matched to a gene: 1. This CDR3 has 15 residues. The DNA of the CDR3 is TGTGCCATCAGTGAGTCCGGGACAGGGAATCAGCCCCAGCATTTT. As protein: CAISESGTGNQPQHF.

This CDR3 reads CASSPRSPYGYTF. DNA for the CDR3: TGCGCCAGCAGCCCAAGGTCTCCCTATGGCTACACCTTC. The chain carries TRBV4-1 and TRBJ1-2, with D unclear. Looked up from germline, CDR1 is MGHRA and CDR2 is YSYEKL. This CDR3 spans 13 amino acids. V dropped 4 bases and J dropped 4 bases, with 10 bases sitting between them.

The genes are TRBV21-1 and TRBJ2-3; whether TRBD2, the table's D call, matches the DNA was not checked. TRBV21-1 is described as a pseudogene. The CDR3 is 15 amino acids. The CDR3 DNA follows: TGTGCCAGAAAGGCCCCGGGAGATGGGACAGATACGCAGTATTTT. The encoded protein is CARKAPGDGTDTQYF.

As DNA, the CDR3 is TGTGCCAGCAGCCCGGCATCGTACGAGCAGTACTTC. Protein sequence: CASSPASYEQYF. The chain recombines TRBV7-9 with TRBJ2-7; D gene uncertain. CDR3 size: 12 residues. V dropped 5 bases and J dropped 4 bases, with 9 bases sitting between them. Per the germline V gene, CDR1 is SEHNR and CDR2 is FQNEAQ (reference sequence).

CDR3 region: CASSYFSTTGLETQYF. CDR3 sequence (DNA): TGTGCCAGCAGTTACTTCAGCACGACAGGGCTGGAGACCCAGTACTTC. The chain joins TRBV6-5 to TRBJ2-5; 7 nucleotides line up with TRBD1. Per germline, CDR1 MNHEY and CDR2 SVGAGI. V was clipped by 1 base and J by 5 bases; unmatched bases: 10. The CDR3 length is 16 residues.

CDR3 residues: CASSYVRATDTQYF. CDR3 in DNA: TGTGCCAGCAGTTACGTCCGAGCCACAGATACGCAGTATTTT. The chain has TRBV6-6 and TRBJ2-3, with D uncertain. The CDR3 sequence is 14 residues long. Germline V gene data show CDR1 as MNHNY and CDR2 as SVGAGI (reference sequence). Between the trimmed V and J ends, which lost 2 bases and 2 bases, there was a span of 8 bases.

V gene TRBV6-6 combines with J gene TRBJ2-5, with D uncertain. Trimming removed 0 bases at V and 5 bases at J, with 7 bases between. The CDR3 is made up of 13 amino acids. The V gene's germline CDR1 is MNHNY and CDR2 SVGAGI (reference sequence). The CDR3 region has the DNA TGTGCCAGCAGTTACTCGTTATGGGAGACCCAGTACTTC. It specifies CASSYSLWETQYF.

The chain joins TRBV9 to TRBJ2-2; unclear D gene. The germline CDR1 and CDR2 sequences are SGDLS and YYNGEE. The ends were cut back, 4 bases at V and 5 bases at J, with 6 bases in the middle. The CDR3 consists of 12 residues. DNA for the CDR3: TGTGCCAGCAGCCCCATGACCGGGGAGCTGTTTTTT. It is translated as CASSPMTGELFF.

The genes are TRBV2 and TRBJ2-1; perhaps D is TRBD1 or TRBD2 (5 bases each). Trimming stripped 6 bases from V and 5 bases from J, with 14 bases between. Germline values: CDR1 SNHLY, CDR2 FYNNEI. CDR3 length equals 14 residues. CDR3 sequence reads: CASRAGDLNNEQFF. The CDR3 bases are TGTGCCAGCAGGGCCGGGGACCTCAACAATGAGCAGTTCTTC.

The rearrangement links TRBV27 to TRBJ2-3; D remains ambiguous. This CDR3 contains 16 residues. V dropped 6 bases and J dropped 0 bases, with 16 bases sitting between them. Germline V lookup: CDR1 MNHEY, CDR2 SMNVEV (reference sequence). The CDR3 spells CASSYRAAISTDTQYF. CDR3 sequence (DNA): TGTGCCAGCAGCTACCGGGCGGCAATAAGCACAGATACGCAGTATTTT.

The V gene is TRBV18, the J gene TRBJ1-2; D not certain. V gave up 3 bases and J gave up 1 base, with 9 bases separating them. Germline CDR1 is KGHSH and CDR2 is LQKENI. This CDR3 contains 14 residues. For the CDR3, the DNA is TGTGCCAGCTCACCCGTTACTAGTAACTATGGCTACACCTTC. Translated, it gives CASSPVTSNYGYTF.

This sequence joins TRBV19 and TRBJ2-7; 7 nucleotides line up with TRBD2. With V trimmed by 4 bases and J by 0 bases, 3 bases remained unmatched. The length of the CDR3 is 14 residues. CDR1 is LNHDA and CDR2 is SQIVND in the germline V gene (reference sequence). In nucleotides, the CDR3 is TGTGCCAGTAGTAAGCGGGGCACCTCCTACGAGCAGTACTTC. Amino acid sequence: CASSKRGTSYEQYF. The whole variable domain, remainder taken from reference TRBV19 and TRBJ2-7, is DGGITQSPKYLFRKEGQNVTLSCEQNLNHDAMYWYRQDPGQGLRLIYYSQIVNDFQKGDIAEGYSVSREKKESFPLTVTSAQKNPTAFYLCASSKRGTSYEQYFGPGTRLTVT.

In its sample, this clone was seen once. The chain uses TRBV19 and TRBJ1-3; D unresolved. Per the germline V gene, CDR1 is LNHDA and CDR2 is SQIVND (reference sequence). This CDR3 is 13 amino acids long. The ends were cut back, 6 bases at V and 4 bases at J, with 10 bases in the middle. CDR3 in DNA: TGTGCCAGTAGCCTGGTACAGGGAAACACCATATATTTT. Translated, it gives CASSLVQGNTIYF.

V is TRBV9 and J is TRBJ2-3; weak D call: TRBD2 (6 bases). CDR1 and CDR2 from the germline V gene are SGDLS and YYNGEE. This CDR3 region has 16 residues. Trimming cost V 0 bases and J 2 bases, with 13 bases left between them. CDR3: CASSVAGGAPTDTQYF. In nucleotides, the CDR3 is TGTGCCAGCAGCGTAGCTGGCGGGGCCCCCACAGATACGCAGTATTTT.

V is TRBV6-5 and J is TRBJ2-3; 7 nucleotides line up with TRBD2. The CDR3 totals 14 residues. The germline V gene encodes CDR1 MNHEY and CDR2 SVGAGI. Trimming removed 5 bases from V and 2 bases from J; junction bases left unmatched: 4. The CDR3 here is CASSQAGPTDTQYF. CDR3 nucleotides: TGTGCCAGCAGTCAAGCGGGACCCACAGATACGCAGTATTTT.

Concerning this clone itself: Its ends do not fully match the called genes, so a read error is possible. The chain combines TRBV6-4 with TRBJ2-6, with a tentative D call TRBD1 (5 bases). Germline V CDR1 and CDR2: MRHNA, SNTAGT. The CDR3 is 15 amino acids. The CDR3, as DNA: TGTGCCAGCAGTAACTCAGGGAATGGGGCCAACGTCCTGACTTTC. As protein: CASSNSGNGANVLTF.

V usage is TRBV14 and J usage is TRBJ2-7; 8 nucleotides match TRBD2. This CDR3 comprises 14 residues. Germline CDR1 and CDR2: SGHDN and FVKESK. V lost 1 base to trimming and J lost 6 bases; unmatched junction nucleotides: 5. In DNA form, the CDR3 reads TGTGCCAGCAGCCAAGTTAGCGGGACCGGCGAGCAGTACTTC. Translating it yields CASSQVSGTGEQYF.

V usage is TRBV27 and J usage is TRBJ2-1; TRBD1 agrees at 7 bases. This CDR3 has 14 residues. Looked up from germline, CDR1 is MNHEY and CDR2 is SMNVEV (reference sequence). With 2 bases clipped from V and 5 bases from J, the junction kept 3 bases outside the gene matches. This CDR3 is CASSLTGDHNEQFF. CDR3 nucleotides: TGTGCCAGCAGTTTAACAGGGGACCACAATGAGCAGTTCTTC.